The sequence of this T cell receptor (beta chain) was determined in a study of T cell responses to AZD1222 COVID-19 vaccine. Study observations and caveats: Unmutated variant regions reportedly attract nearly half of all spike-specific TCRs. Among those given AZD1222, only 5 to 7 were seropositive at baseline.

Germline CDR1 reads ENHRY; CDR2 reads SYGVKD. This CDR3 spans 19 amino acids. Trimming at V came to 10 bases and at J to 1 base, leaving 16 bases not matched to a gene. As for this clone: As yet, its antigen is unknown.

Some clones are missing from TCRdb's copy, which holds only in-frame ones; the method was immunoSEQ multiplex PCR. The sample holds about 76,000 clones; 88% are singletons and the top ten take roughly 4.3%. The receptor was isolated from an adult in good health. The sequenced sample was peripheral blood, obtained on day 0 of MenACWY control vaccination. V is TRBV10-3 and J is TRBJ2-6; the match to TRBD1 covers 10 bases. DNA for the CDR3: TGTGCCACCGGAATGTTCCGGGACAGGGGAAGGTCTGGGGCCAACGTCCTGACTTTC. This encodes CATGMFRDRGRSGANVLTF.